These T cell receptor beta chains were read from a single sample in a study of OX40 agonist ivuxolimab in advanced cancers. The method was immunoSEQ multiplex PCR; TCRdb's version includes in-frame clones alone and lacks a portion of them. Of around 77,000 clones in the sample, approximately 90% were seen once. Here the sequenced sample was CD4+ or CD8+ T cells sorted from blood, taken in a trial of the OX40 agonist ivuxolimab. Receptors were obtained from an adult with an advanced solid tumor such as melanoma, head and neck, liver or kidney cancer. The CDR3 runs from the conserved cysteine through the conserved F or W. Fields, in order: CDR3 DNA, CDR3 protein, V gene, D gene, J gene. The D gene is left open where the match is weak.

cdr3_nt: TGTGCCAGCTCCCCAGAGTTGAGTGGCTCTGGCTACACCTTC
cdr3_aa: CASSPELSGSGYTF
v_call: TRBV18
d_call: NA
j_call: TRBJ1-2

cdr3_nt: TGCGCCAGCAGCTTGGAGGGAAGACCCGGCGAGCAGTACTTC
cdr3_aa: CASSLEGRPGEQYF
v_call: TRBV5-1
d_call: NA
j_call: TRBJ2-7

cdr3_nt: TGTGCCAGCAGATTGACAGGGCAAACGTATGGCTACACCTTC
cdr3_aa: CASRLTGQTYGYTF
v_call: TRBV28
d_call: TRBD1
j_call: TRBJ1-2

cdr3_nt: TGTGCCACCAGCAAAGGGACAGACTGGGAGGGCTACACCTTC
cdr3_aa: CATSKGTDWEGYTF
v_call: TRBV15
d_call: TRBD1
j_call: TRBJ1-2

cdr3_nt: TGTGCCAGTAGTGTGGGAGGAGGTGGTAATGAGCAGTTCTTC
cdr3_aa: CASSVGGGGNEQFF
v_call: TRBV19
d_call: NA
j_call: TRBJ2-1

cdr3_nt: TGTGCCAGCAGTTCCCCGGGACAGGGCGGGGAGCAGTTCTTC
cdr3_aa: CASSSPGQGGEQFF
v_call: TRBV28
d_call: TRBD1
j_call: TRBJ2-1

cdr3_nt: TGCGCCAGCAGCCGCGGGACGGCAAACTATGGCTACACCTTC
cdr3_aa: CASSRGTANYGYTF
v_call: TRBV5-1
d_call: NA
j_call: TRBJ1-2

cdr3_nt: TGTGCCAGCAGCAAAGGCCCCTCCGGGACAAAATTTAACGAAGCTTTCTTT
cdr3_aa: CASSKGPSGTKFNEAFF
v_call: TRBV7-2
d_call: NA
j_call: TRBJ1-1

cdr3_nt: TGTGCCATCCGTACCAGGCGGACCTTAAACTATGGCTACACCTTC
cdr3_aa: CAIRTRRTLNYGYTF
v_call: TRBV2
d_call: NA
j_call: TRBJ1-2

cdr3_nt: TGTGCCAGCAGCCAAGACTCGGAGACCCAGTACTTC
cdr3_aa: CASSQDSETQYF
v_call: TRBV7-8
d_call: NA
j_call: TRBJ2-5